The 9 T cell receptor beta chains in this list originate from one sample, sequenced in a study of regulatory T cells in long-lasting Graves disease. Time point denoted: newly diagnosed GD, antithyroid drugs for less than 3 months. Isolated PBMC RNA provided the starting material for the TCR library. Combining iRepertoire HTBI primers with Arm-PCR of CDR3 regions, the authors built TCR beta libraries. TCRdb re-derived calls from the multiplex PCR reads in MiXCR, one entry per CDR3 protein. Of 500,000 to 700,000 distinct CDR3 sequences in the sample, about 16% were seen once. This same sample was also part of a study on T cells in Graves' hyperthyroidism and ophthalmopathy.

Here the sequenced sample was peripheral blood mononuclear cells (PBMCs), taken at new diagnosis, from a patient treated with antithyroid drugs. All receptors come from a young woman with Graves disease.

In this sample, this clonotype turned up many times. CDR3 nucleotides: TGTGCCAGTAAGAGGGGGGGTCGTGAAGCTTTCTTT. It is translated as CASKRGGREAFF. The V call is TRBV27, the J call TRBJ1-1, with D perhaps TRBD1 (6 bases). Trimming stripped 9 bases from V and 7 bases from J, with 15 bases between. CDR3 size: 12 residues. Germline CDR1 MNHEY, CDR2 SMNVEV (reference sequence).

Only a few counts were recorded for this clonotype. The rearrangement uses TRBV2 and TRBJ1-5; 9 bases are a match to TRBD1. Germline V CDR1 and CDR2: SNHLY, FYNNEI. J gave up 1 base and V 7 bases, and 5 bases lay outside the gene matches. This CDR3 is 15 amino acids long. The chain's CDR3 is CASTRTGASNQPQHF. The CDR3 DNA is TGTGCCAGCACCCGGACAGGGGCCAGCAATCAGCCCCAGCATTTT. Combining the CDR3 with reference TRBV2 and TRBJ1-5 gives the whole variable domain EPEVTQTPSHQVTQMGQEVILRCVPISNHLYFYWYRQILGQKVEFLVSFYNNEISEKSEIFDDQFSVERPDGSNFTLKIRSTKLEDSAMYFCASTRTGASNQPQHFGDGTRLSIL.

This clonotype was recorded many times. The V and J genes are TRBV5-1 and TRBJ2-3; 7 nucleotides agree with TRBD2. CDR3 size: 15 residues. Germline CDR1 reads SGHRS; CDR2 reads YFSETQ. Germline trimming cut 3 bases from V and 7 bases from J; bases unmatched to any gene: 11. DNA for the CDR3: TGCGCCAGCAGCTCCTCGGCGGGAGATGTACATACGCAGTATTTT. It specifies CASSSSAGDVHTQYF.

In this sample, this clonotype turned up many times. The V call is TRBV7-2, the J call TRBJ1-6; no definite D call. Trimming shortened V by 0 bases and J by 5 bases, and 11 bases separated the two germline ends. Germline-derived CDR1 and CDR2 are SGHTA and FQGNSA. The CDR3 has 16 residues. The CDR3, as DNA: TGTGCCAGCAGCTTAGCAAGGGTTCTGGATAATTCACCCCTCCACTTT. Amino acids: CASSLARVLDNSPLHF.

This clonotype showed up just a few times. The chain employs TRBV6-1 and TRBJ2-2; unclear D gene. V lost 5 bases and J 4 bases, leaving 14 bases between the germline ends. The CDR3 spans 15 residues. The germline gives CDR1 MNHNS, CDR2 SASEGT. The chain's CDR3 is CASSPDPDGTGELFF. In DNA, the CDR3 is TGTGCCAGCAGTCCTGACCCCGACGGCACCGGGGAGCTGTTTTTT.

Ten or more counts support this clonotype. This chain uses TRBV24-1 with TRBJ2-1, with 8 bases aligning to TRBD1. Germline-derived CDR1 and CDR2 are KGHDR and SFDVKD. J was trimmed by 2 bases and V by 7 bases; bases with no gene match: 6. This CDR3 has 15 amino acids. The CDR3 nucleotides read TGTGCCACCAGCAAGCCGGGACAGGCCTACAATGAGCAGTTCTTC. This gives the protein CATSKPGQAYNEQFF.

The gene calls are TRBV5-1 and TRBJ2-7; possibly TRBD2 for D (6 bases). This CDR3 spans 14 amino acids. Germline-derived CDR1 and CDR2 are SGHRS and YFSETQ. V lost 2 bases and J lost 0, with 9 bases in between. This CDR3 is CASSFGSFSYEQYF. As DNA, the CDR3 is TGCGCCAGCAGCTTCGGGAGTTTCTCCTACGAGCAGTACTTC.

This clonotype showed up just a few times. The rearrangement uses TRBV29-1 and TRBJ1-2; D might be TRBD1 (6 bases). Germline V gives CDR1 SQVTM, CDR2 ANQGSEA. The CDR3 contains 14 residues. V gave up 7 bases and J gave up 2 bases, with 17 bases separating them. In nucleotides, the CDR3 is TGCAGCGCCACTGATAGGACAGCGAACTATGGCTACACCTTC. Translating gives CSATDRTANYGYTF.

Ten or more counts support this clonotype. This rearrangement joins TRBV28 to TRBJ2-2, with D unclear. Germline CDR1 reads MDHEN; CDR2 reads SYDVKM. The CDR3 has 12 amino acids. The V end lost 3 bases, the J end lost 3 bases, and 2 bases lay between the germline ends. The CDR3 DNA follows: TGTGCCAGCAGTTTTTACACCGGGGAGCTGTTTTTT. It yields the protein CASSFYTGELFF.